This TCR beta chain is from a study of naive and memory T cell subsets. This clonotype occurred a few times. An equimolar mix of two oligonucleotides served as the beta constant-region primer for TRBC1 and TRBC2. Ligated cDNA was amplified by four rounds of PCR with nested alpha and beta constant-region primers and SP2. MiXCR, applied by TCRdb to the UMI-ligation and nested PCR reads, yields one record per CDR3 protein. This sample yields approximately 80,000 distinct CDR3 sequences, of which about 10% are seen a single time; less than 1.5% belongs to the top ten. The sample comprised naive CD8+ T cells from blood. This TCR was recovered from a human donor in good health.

CDR3 sequence reads: CASSYGSRGNQELFF. The CDR3 DNA reads TGTGCCAGCAGTTACGGATCCCGAGGGAATCAGGAGCTGTTTTTT. The chain links TRBV6-5 to TRBJ2-2; D might be TRBD2 (5 bases). Germline V gene sequence: CDR1 MNHEY, CDR2 SVGAGI. The CDR3 extends over 15 amino acids. The V end lost 2 bases, the J end lost 10 bases, and 17 bases lay between the germline ends.